These 24 T cell receptor beta chains were sequenced from one sample in a study of T cell repertoires in cytomegalovirus infection. Which antigens these TCRs recognize remains unknown. TCRdb fed the reads into MiXCR, producing one record per CDR3 protein. The sample holds more than 65,000 distinct CDR3 sequences; approximately 45% are singletons and the top ten take over 90%. Sequenced here: CD8+ T cells from cultured PBMCs, sampled from culture after CMV antigen stimulation. Receptors originate from a human donor in good health (CMV status not recorded). Some clones in this sample may be carry-over from other donors' samples.

The rearrangement links TRBV14 to TRBJ2-2; no clear D. The CDR3 has 13 residues. CDR1 SGHDN and CDR2 FVKESK come from the germline V gene. Trimming cost V 4 bases and J 6 bases, with 9 bases left between them. CDR3 sequence reads: CASSPGPSGELFF. CDR3 nucleotides: TGTGCCAGCAGCCCCGGTCCTTCCGGGGAGCTGTTTTTT.

This clonotype showed up just once. One end of the junction fails to match germline, which may point to a read error. The chain is built from TRBV7-2 and TRBJ2-7; D gene unclear. The CDR3 is 14 residues long. CDR1 is SGHTA, CDR2 FQGNSA, per germline. The CDR3 region has the DNA TGTGCCAGCAGCTTAGGCGGCAACTCCTACGCGCAGTACTTC. It codes for CASSLGGNSYAQYF.

The table lists this clonotype with a few counts. The chain carries TRBV28 and TRBJ1-1; D is unresolved. The CDR3 extends over 13 amino acids. The V gene lost 3 bases and the J gene lost 1 base, with 6 bases spanning the gap. Per germline, CDR1 MDHEN and CDR2 SYDVKM. CDR3 bases: TGTGCCAGCAGTTTTCCAGGGAACACTGAAGCTTTCTTT. Translated: CASSFPGNTEAFF.

This chain links TRBV27 with TRBJ1-2; D unresolved. This CDR3 has 14 residues. Trimming left V 3 bases short and J 4 bases short, with 12 bases between. The germline V gene has CDR1 MNHEY and CDR2 SMNVEV (reference sequence). CDR3 protein: CASSLSSGSYGYTF. In DNA form, the CDR3 reads TGTGCCAGCAGTTTGTCCTCAGGTTCCTATGGCTACACCTTC.

This clonotype was seen once. This chain uses TRBV9 with TRBJ2-6; 7 nucleotides align to TRBD1. The CDR3 spans 18 residues. Per germline, CDR1 SGDLS and CDR2 YYNGEE. The trim removed 3 bases at V and 2 bases at J, leaving 11 bases unmatched. The CDR3 sequence: CASSAFVTTGAGANVLTF. CDR3 DNA: TGTGCCAGCAGCGCGTTCGTTACCACAGGGGCTGGGGCCAACGTCCTGACTTTC.

This chain connects TRBV24-1 to TRBJ2-1, with D unclear. V was clipped by 10 bases and J by 5 bases, with 8 bases between them. The CDR3 covers 11 residues. Germline-derived CDR1 and CDR2 are KGHDR and SFDVKD. The CDR3 DNA is TGTGCCACAGAAAGAGACAATGAGCAGTTCTTC. Its translation: CATERDNEQFF.

There are a few counts of this clonotype. The chain combines TRBV3-1 with TRBJ2-1; possibly TRBD1 for D (6 bases). The CDR3 is 16 residues long. V was shortened by 1 base and J by 2 bases, with 12 bases between the two germline ends. CDR1 and CDR2 from the germline V gene are LGHDT and YNNKEL (reference sequence). This chain's CDR3 is CASSQGWTATYNEQFF. CDR3 sequence (DNA): TGTGCCAGCAGCCAAGGATGGACAGCCACCTACAATGAGCAGTTCTTC.

This chain links TRBV14 with TRBJ2-7, with D hard to call. Germline V gives CDR1 SGHDN, CDR2 FVKESK. This CDR3 is 16 amino acids long. Trimming took off 2 bases at V and 3 bases at J, with 17 bases between the two ends. CDR3 DNA sequence: TGTGCCAGCAGCCAATTTCCGGATGGGCCAAGCTACGAGCAGTACTTC. Protein: CASSQFPDGPSYEQYF.

The chain recombines TRBV4-1 with TRBJ2-5; 9 nucleotides align to TRBD1. Germline V CDR1 and CDR2: MGHRA, YSYEKL. The CDR3 extends over 16 amino acids. The V segment lost 1 base and the J segment 5 bases; nucleotides outside the gene matches: 8. The CDR3 protein is CASSQAPQGAEETQYF. The CDR3 bases are TGCGCCAGCAGCCAAGCCCCACAGGGGGCTGAGGAGACCCAGTACTTC.

This clonotype has only a few counts. The chain uses TRBV7-8 and TRBJ2-5; 8 bases agree with TRBD1. The CDR3 is 17 residues long. With V trimmed by 5 bases and J by 0 bases, 11 bases remained unmatched. Germline CDR1 reads SGHVS; CDR2 reads FQNEAQ. CDR3: CASSLRPTDRDQETQYF. The CDR3 DNA sequence: TGTGCCAGCAGCCTCAGGCCCACGGACAGGGACCAAGAGACCCAGTACTTC. The variable domain in full, with the rest retrieved from reference TRBV7-8 and TRBJ2-5, is GAGVSQSPRYKVAKRGQDVALRCDPISGHVSLFWYQQALGQGPEFLTYFQNEAQLDKSGLPSDRFFAERPEGSVSTLKIQRTQQEDSAVYLCASSLRPTDRDQETQYFGPGTRLLVL.

The chain is built from TRBV19 and TRBJ2-1; 7 bases are a match to TRBD1. The germline V gene has CDR1 LNHDA and CDR2 SQIVND (reference sequence). The ends lost 5 bases at V and 4 bases at J; junction bases unmatched: 8. The CDR3 contains 15 residues. The CDR3 loop is CASSPGTDPYNEQFF. CDR3 coding DNA: TGTGCCAGTAGTCCCGGGACAGACCCTTACAATGAGCAGTTCTTC.

DNA for the CDR3: TGTGCCAGCAGTTATTCGACAGGCCTGCCCTACGAGCAGTACTTC. Its protein is CASSYSTGLPYEQYF. The rearrangement joins TRBV27 to TRBJ2-7; tentative D call: TRBD1 (6 bases). V was pared by 4 bases and J by 2 bases, with 15 bases between. The germline V gene has CDR1 MNHEY and CDR2 SMNVEV (reference sequence). The CDR3 extends over 15 amino acids.

The DNA for the CDR3 is TGTGCCAGCAGCCGACGGGACAGGGGGTCCGAGCAGTACTTC. This translates into CASSRRDRGSEQYF. The rearrangement joins TRBV14 to TRBJ2-7; 11 bases line up with TRBD1. Germline trimming cut 4 bases from V and 6 bases from J; bases unmatched to any gene: 5. The CDR3 loop spans 14 amino acids. Germline V gene data show CDR1 as SGHDN and CDR2 as FVKESK.

V usage is TRBV7-8 and J usage is TRBJ2-1, with D unresolved. CDR1 and CDR2 (germline): SGHVS, FQNEAQ. The CDR3 totals 14 residues. V was shortened by 2 bases and J by 6 bases, with 11 bases between the two germline ends. As DNA, the CDR3 is TGTGCCAGCAGCTTAAAAGGATCACGCAATGAGCAGTTCTTC. Amino acid sequence: CASSLKGSRNEQFF.

CDR3 coding DNA: TGTGCCAGCAGCCGTCGAACAGGGCAGCGCGAGCAGTACTTC. This translates into CASSRRTGQREQYF. The rearrangement uses TRBV27 and TRBJ2-7, with D perhaps TRBD1 (6 bases). Germline CDR1 is MNHEY and CDR2 is SMNVEV (reference sequence). V lost 6 bases to trimming and J lost 6 bases, with 18 bases between them. The CDR3 spans 14 residues.

This clonotype came up many times. The rearrangement links TRBV7-8 to TRBJ2-3, with TRBD1 matching 9 bases. CDR1 is SGHVS and CDR2 is FQNEAQ in the germline V gene. V dropped 6 bases and J dropped 5; count of bases not matched to a gene: 9. The CDR3 covers 15 residues. In DNA form, the CDR3 reads TGTGCCAGCAGTTTTCGGGACAGGGAGTTAGATACGCAGTATTTT. This gives the protein CASSFRDRELDTQYF.

This chain links TRBV5-1 with TRBJ2-7; TRBD1 is a possible D gene (5 bases). V lost 4 bases and J lost 5, with 10 bases in between. The CDR3 contains 12 residues. The germline V gene encodes CDR1 SGHRS and CDR2 YFSETQ. The DNA for the CDR3 is TGCGCCAGCAGCCAGGGAACCCACGAGCAGTACTTC. This translates into CASSQGTHEQYF.

This sequence joins TRBV7-2 and TRBJ1-6; 8 bases align to TRBD1. The CDR3 is made up of 15 amino acids. Germline CDR1 reads SGHTA; CDR2 reads FQGNSA. V dropped 6 bases and J dropped 7; count of bases not matched to a gene: 8. The DNA for the CDR3 is TGTGCCAGCAGTCAAAGGACAGGGAGGAATTCACCCCTCCACTTT. Protein sequence: CASSQRTGRNSPLHF.

The V and J genes are TRBV6-5 and TRBJ2-3; no firm D call. The CDR3 has 14 amino acids. Germline lookup yields CDR1 MNHEY and CDR2 SVGAGI. With 2 bases removed from V and 0 bases from J, the gap between germline ends came to 6 bases. The CDR3 region has the DNA TGTGCCAGCAGTTACCTGGGAAGCACAGATACGCAGTATTTT. This codes for CASSYLGSTDTQYF.

The chain uses TRBV7-8 and TRBJ1-2; 7 nucleotides line up with TRBD1. The CDR3 is 16 residues long. CDR1 SGHVS and CDR2 FQNEAQ come from the germline V gene. The J segment lost 5 bases and the V segment lost 1 base, leaving 10 bases of the junction unmatched. The CDR3 reads CASSLEVGQEMYGYTF. CDR3 sequence (DNA): TGTGCCAGCAGCTTAGAAGTAGGACAGGAGATGTATGGCTACACCTTC.

The V gene is TRBV7-9, the J gene TRBJ2-2, with TRBD2 as a possible D gene (5 bases). The CDR3 length is 15 residues. V lost 8 bases and J lost 0, with 13 bases in between. From germline, CDR1 is SEHNR and CDR2 FQNEAQ (reference sequence). CDR3 amino acids: CASRPGNANTGELFF. CDR3 nucleotides: TGTGCCAGCCGACCGGGGAACGCGAACACCGGGGAGCTGTTTTTT.

The chain combines TRBV29-1 with TRBJ2-2; no definite D call. In germline, CDR1 is SQVTM, CDR2 ANQGSEA. Trimming stripped 2 bases from V and 7 bases from J, with 17 bases between. CDR3 size: 15 residues. The CDR3, as DNA: TGCAGCGTTGAAAGCCTGGAAAGAAGGAGCGGGGAGCTGTTTTTT. As protein: CSVESLERRSGELFF.

This clonotype has a count of ten or more. The V gene is TRBV7-8, the J gene TRBJ1-1; a weak D match, TRBD1 (5 bases). CDR3 length: 15 amino acids. Germline CDR1 reads SGHVS; CDR2 reads FQNEAQ. V shed 1 base and J shed 4 bases, with 13 bases lying between them. The CDR3 here is CASSLGPAGGTEAFF. Here the CDR3 DNA reads TGTGCCAGCAGCTTAGGTCCTGCGGGGGGCACTGAAGCTTTCTTT.

With respect to this clonotype: Relative to the germline gene, one junction end is altered; a read error may explain this. The chain uses TRBV18 and TRBJ2-4; TRBD2 is a possible D gene (6 bases). This CDR3 spans 11 amino acids. Germline V gene sequence: CDR1 KGHSH, CDR2 LQKENI. The CDR3 protein is CASSPPAGGDF. DNA for the CDR3: TGTGCCAGCTCACCACCGGCAGGCGGGGACTTC.